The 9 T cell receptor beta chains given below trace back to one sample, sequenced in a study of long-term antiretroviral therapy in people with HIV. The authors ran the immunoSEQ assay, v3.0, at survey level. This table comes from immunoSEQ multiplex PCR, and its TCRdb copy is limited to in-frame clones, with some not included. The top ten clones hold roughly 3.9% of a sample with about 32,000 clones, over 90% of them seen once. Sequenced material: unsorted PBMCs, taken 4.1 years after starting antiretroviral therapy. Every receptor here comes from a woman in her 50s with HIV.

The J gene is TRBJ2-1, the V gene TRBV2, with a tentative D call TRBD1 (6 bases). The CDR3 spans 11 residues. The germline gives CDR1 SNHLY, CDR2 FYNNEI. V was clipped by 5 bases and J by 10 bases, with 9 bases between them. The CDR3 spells CASSTGTEQFF. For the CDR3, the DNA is TGTGCCAGCAGTACCGGGACAGAGCAGTTCTTC. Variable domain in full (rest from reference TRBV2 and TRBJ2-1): EPEVTQTPSHQVTQMGQEVILRCVPISNHLYFYWYRQILGQKVEFLVSFYNNEISEKSEIFDDQFSVERPDGSNFTLKIRSTKLEDSAMYFCASSTGTEQFFGPGTRLTVL.

DNA for the CDR3: TGTGCCAGCAGTGAGGGACAGGGGGTATGGGAGACCCAGTACTTC. This translates into CASSEGQGVWETQYF. V and J are TRBV6-1 and TRBJ2-5; 11 bases are a match to TRBD1. The CDR3 consists of 15 residues. In germline, CDR1 is MNHNS, CDR2 SASEGT. Trimming took 3 bases from V and 5 from J; bases not matched to a gene: 5.

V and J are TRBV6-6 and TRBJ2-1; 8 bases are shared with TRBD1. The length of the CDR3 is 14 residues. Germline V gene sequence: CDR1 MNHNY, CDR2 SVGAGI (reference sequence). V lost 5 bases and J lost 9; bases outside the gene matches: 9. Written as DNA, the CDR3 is TGTGCCAGCAGTACACTCCAGGGGGCAATTGAGCAGTTCTTC. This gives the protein CASSTLQGAIEQFF.

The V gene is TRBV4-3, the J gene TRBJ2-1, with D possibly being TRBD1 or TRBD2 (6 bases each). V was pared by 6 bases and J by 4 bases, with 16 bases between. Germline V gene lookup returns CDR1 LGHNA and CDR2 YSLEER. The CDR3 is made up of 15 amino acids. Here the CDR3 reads CASSTSGGKYNEQFF. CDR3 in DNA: TGCGCCAGCAGTACGTCCGGGGGCAAATACAATGAGCAGTTCTTC.

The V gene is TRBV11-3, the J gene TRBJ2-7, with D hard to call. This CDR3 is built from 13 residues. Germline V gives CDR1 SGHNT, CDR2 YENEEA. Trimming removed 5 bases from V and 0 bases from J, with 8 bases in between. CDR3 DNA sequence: TGTGCCAGCAGCCAGGACGGCTCCTACGAGCAGTACTTC. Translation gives CASSQDGSYEQYF.

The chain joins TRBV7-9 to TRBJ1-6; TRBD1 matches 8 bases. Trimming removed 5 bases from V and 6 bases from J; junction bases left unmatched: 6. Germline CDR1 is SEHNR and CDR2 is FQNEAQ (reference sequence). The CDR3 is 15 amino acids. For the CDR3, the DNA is TGTGCCAGCAGCATAACCGACAGGGGTAATTCACCCCTCCACTTT. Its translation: CASSITDRGNSPLHF.

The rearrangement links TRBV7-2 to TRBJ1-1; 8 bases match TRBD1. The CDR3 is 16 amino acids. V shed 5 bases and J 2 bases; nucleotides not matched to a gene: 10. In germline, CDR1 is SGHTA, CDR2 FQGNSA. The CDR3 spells CASSRRTGRGNTEAFF. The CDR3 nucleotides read TGTGCCAGCAGCCGCCGGACAGGGCGAGGAAACACTGAAGCTTTCTTT. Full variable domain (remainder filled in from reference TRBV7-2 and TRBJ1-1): GAGVSQSPSNKVTEKGKDVELRCDPISGHTALYWYRQSLGQGLEFLIYFQGNSAPDKSGLPSDRFSAERTGGSVSTLTIQRTQQEDSAVYLCASSRRTGRGNTEAFFGQGTRLTVV.

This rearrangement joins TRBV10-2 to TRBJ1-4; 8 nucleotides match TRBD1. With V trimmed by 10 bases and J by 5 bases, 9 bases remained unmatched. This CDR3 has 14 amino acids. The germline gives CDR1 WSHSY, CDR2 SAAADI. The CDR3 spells CATTKQGVNEKLFF. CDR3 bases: TGCGCCACCACAAAACAGGGGGTGAATGAAAAACTGTTTTTT.

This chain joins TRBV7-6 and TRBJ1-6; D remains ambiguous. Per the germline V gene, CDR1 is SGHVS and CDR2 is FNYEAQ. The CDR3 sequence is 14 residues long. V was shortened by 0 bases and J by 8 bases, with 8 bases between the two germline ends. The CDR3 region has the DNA TGTGCCAGCAGCTTAGCAGGGTGGGATTCACCCCTCCACTTT. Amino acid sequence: CASSLAGWDSPLHF.